The text below deals with one T cell receptor (beta chain). Its antigen is not identified. Produced via immunoSEQ multiplex PCR; TCRdb's table is partial and in-frame only. The sample lists 100,000 or so clones, around 86% occurring once. The sample originates from a study of T cell responses to AZD1222 COVID-19 vaccine. Study observations and caveats: With two AZD1222 doses given, Spike-specific TCR breadth and depth both rose.

Per the germline V gene, CDR1 is LGHDT and CDR2 is YNNKEL (reference sequence). The ends were cut back, 5 bases at V and 2 bases at J, with 12 bases in the middle. This CDR3 region has 14 residues. Sequencing was performed on peripheral blood, taken on day 0 of AZD1222 vaccination. The sequence was collected from an adult in good health. The chain joins TRBV3-1 (or the pseudogene TRBV3-2) to TRBJ1-2; D remains ambiguous. The CDR3 sequence: CASSSLAVNYGYTF. CDR3 nucleotides: TGTGCCAGCAGCTCTTTGGCAGTGAACTATGGCTACACCTTC.